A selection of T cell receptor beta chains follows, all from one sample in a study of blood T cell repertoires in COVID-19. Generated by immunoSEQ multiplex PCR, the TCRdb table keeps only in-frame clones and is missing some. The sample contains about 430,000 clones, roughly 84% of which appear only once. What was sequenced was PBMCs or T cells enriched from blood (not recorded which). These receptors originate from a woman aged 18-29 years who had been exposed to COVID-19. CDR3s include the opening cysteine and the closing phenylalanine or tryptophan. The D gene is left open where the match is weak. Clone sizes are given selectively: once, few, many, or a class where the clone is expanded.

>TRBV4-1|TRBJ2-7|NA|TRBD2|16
TGCGCCAGCAGCCAAGTCGGGCTAGCGGGAGTCATCGAGCAGTACTTC
CASSQVGLAGVIEQYF
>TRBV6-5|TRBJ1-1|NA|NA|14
TGTGCCAGCGTCCCGAGGAACCCGAACACTGAAGCTTTCTTT
CASVPRNPNTEAFF
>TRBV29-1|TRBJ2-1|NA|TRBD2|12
TGCAGCGGCGGACTAGCGGATAATGAGCAGTTCTTC
CSGGLADNEQFF
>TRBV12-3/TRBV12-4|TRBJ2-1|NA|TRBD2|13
TGTGCCAGCAGCGGCGGGGGGGCTGATGAGCAGTTCTTC
CASSGGGADEQFF
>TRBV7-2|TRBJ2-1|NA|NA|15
TGTGCCAGCAGCTTAGGTAGGACTCTCTACAATGAGCAGTTCTTC
CASSLGRTLYNEQFF
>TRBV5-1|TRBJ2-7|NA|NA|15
TGCGCCAGCAGTCAGGGGTCAGCTTCACCCTACGAGCAGTACTTC
CASSQGSASPYEQYF
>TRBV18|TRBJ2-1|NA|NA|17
TGTGCCAGCTCACCAACGGTCAACATTGGACTACAAAATGAGCAGTTCTTC
CASSPTVNIGLQNEQFF
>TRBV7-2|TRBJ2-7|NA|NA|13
TGTGCCAGCAGCCCTGGTTCGGGGTACGAGCAGTACTTC
CASSPGSGYEQYF
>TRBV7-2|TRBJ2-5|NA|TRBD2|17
TGTGCCAGCAGTCCCCGGCGGACTAGCGGGGGGGCAGAGACCCAGTACTTC
CASSPRRTSGGAETQYF
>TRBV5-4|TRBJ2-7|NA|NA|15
TGTGCCAGCAGCTCCCCCCCGTCGGGGGTAGAGGAGCAGTACTTC
CASSSPPSGVEEQYF
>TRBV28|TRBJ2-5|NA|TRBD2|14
TGTGCCAGCAGTTTAGGGGGGGACCAAGAGACCCAGTACTTC
CASSLGGDQETQYF
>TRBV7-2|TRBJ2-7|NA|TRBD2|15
TGTGCCAGCAGCTATGGGACTAGCGTAACCTACGAGCAGTACTTC
CASSYGTSVTYEQYF
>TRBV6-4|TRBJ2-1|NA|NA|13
TGTGCCAGCAGTGACGCCGAGTACAATGAGCAGTTCTTC
CASSDAEYNEQFF
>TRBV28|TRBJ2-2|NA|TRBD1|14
TGTGCCAGCAGTTCTGACAGGGTCACCGGGGAGCTGTTTTTT
CASSSDRVTGELFF
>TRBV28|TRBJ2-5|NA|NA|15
TGTGCCAGCAGTTTTGTGCCACAGCTCACGGAGACCCAGTACTTC
CASSFVPQLTETQYF
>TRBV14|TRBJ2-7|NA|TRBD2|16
TGTGCCAGCAGCACAGGGACTAGCGGGGGGGACTACGAGCAGTACTTC
CASSTGTSGGDYEQYF
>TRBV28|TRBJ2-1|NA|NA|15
TGTGCCAGCAGTTTGTCCCAGGGCAACTACAATGAGCAGTTCTTC
CASSLSQGNYNEQFF
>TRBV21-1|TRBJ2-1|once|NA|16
NA
CASSKTGVAGGNEQFF
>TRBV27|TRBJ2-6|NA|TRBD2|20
TGTGCCAGCAGTTTGTTTGGGACTAGCGGGGGGGACTCTGGGGCCAACGTCCTGACTTTC
CASSLFGTSGGDSGANVLTF
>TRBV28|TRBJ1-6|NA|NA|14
TGTGCCAGCAGTAGACAGATGGGTTATTCACCCCTCCACTTT
CASSRQMGYSPLHF
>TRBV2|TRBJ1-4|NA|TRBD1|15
TGTGCCAGCAGTGTTCAGGGACAGGGCGGTGAAAAACTGTTTTTT
CASSVQGQGGEKLFF
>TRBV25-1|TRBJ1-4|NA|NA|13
TGTGCCAGCAGGACAGCCCTTAATGAAAAACTGTTTTTT
CASRTALNEKLFF
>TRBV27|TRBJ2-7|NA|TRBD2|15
TGTGCCAGCAGCGGCCTAGCGGGGGACTCCTACGAGCAGTACTTC
CASSGLAGDSYEQYF
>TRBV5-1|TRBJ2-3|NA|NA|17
TGCGCCAGCGTCGAGACAGGTCTCCCTCAGGGGACAGATACGCAGTATTTT
CASVETGLPQGTDTQYF
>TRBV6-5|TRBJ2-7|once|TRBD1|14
TGTGCCAGCAGGCCCCGGACAGGGACCTACGAGCAGTACTTC
CASRPRTGTYEQYF
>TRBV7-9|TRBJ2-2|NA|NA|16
TGTGCCAGCAGCGCATTTGGTATGGGGAGCACCGGGGAGCTGTTTTTT
CASSAFGMGSTGELFF
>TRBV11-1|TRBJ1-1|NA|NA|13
TGTGCCAGCAGCGTGACAGAGAACACTGAAGCTTTCTTT
CASSVTENTEAFF
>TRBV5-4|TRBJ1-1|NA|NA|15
TGTGCCAGCAGCTTGGCCCCAGGGGAGAACACTGAAGCTTTCTTT
CASSLAPGENTEAFF
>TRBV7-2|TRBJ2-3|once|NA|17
TGTGCCAGCAGCTATTTGCACGGTTCCCTCAGCACAGATACGCAGTATTTT
CASSYLHGSLSTDTQYF
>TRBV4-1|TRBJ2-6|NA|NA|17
TGCGCCAGCAGCCAAGAAGCGGTCCCCTCTGGGGCCAACGTCCTGACTTTC
CASSQEAVPSGANVLTF
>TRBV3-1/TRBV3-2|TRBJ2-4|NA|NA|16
TGTGCCAGCAGCCCCGGGACACTTCTAGCCAAAAACATTCAGTACTTC
CASSPGTLLAKNIQYF
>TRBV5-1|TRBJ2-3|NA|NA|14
TGCGCCAGCACCCCAGGACTAAACGCAGATACGCAGTATTTT
CASTPGLNADTQYF
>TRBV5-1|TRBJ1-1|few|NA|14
TGCGCCAGCAGCTCAGACAACGGGGACACTGAAGCTTTCTTT
CASSSDNGDTEAFF
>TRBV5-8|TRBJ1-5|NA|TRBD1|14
TGTGCCAGCAGCTACGGACAGGGGAGTCAGCCCCAGCATTTT
CASSYGQGSQPQHF
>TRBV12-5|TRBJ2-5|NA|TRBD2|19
TGTGCTAGTGGTTTGGTACTAACTAGCGGGGGGGCCGGGGCTGAGACCCAGTACTTC
CASGLVLTSGGAGAETQYF
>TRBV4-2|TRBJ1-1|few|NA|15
TGTGCCAGCAGCCAAGATCTACAGCCGAACACTGAAGCTTTCTTT
CASSQDLQPNTEAFF
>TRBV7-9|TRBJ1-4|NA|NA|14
TGTGCCAGCAGCAATGACAGGCTTAATGAAAAACTGTTTTTT
CASSNDRLNEKLFF
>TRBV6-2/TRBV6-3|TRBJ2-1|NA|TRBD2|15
TGTGCCAGCAGTTACCCAGCGGGGGGCCCCAATGAGCAGTTCTTC
CASSYPAGGPNEQFF
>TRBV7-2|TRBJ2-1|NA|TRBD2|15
TGTGCCAGCAGCTTAAGGGCGGGGGTCTGGAATGAGCAGTTCTTC
CASSLRAGVWNEQFF
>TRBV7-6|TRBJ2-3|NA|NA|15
TGTGCCAGCAGCTTAATACGCACTAGCACAGATACGCAGTATTTT
CASSLIRTSTDTQYF
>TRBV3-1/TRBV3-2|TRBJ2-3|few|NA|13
TGTGCCAGCAGCCAACAACCGGGACTCCCAGAGTATTTT
CASSQQPGLPEYF
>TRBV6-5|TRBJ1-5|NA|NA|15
TGTGCCAGCAGGCCGGACAGCGTAAGCAATCAGCCCCAGCATTTT
CASRPDSVSNQPQHF